This T cell receptor beta chain derives from a study of blood T cell repertoires in COVID-19. Turning to the study itself: Material from acute and convalescent COVID-19 was sourced from the United States, Italy and Spain. The cDNA or gDNA used as material had been derived from T cells, B-cell-depleted T cells, or PBMCs.

Original data processing: Amplification with reference gene primers provided the estimates of nucleated cell counts. Some clones are missing from TCRdb's copy, which holds only in-frame ones; the method was immunoSEQ multiplex PCR. D and trimming were read from the DNA, whereas the V and J calls and clone size are those reported in that table. The sample yields 150,000 to 200,000 clones, roughly four fifths seen once. This CDR3 region has 13 residues. CDR1 SGHVS and CDR2 FQNEAQ come from the germline V gene. Trimming took 5 bases from V and 6 from J, leaving 10 bases between them. The specimen sequenced was peripheral blood. The clonotype originates from a human donor in a cohort sampled during active COVID-19. The gene calls are TRBV7-8 and TRBJ2-2; possibly TRBD1 for D (6 bases). The DNA for the CDR3 is TGTGCCAGCAGCCCAAGGACAGCCGGGGAGCTGTTTTTT. This encodes CASSPRTAGELFF.